Described below is a single T cell receptor beta chain sequence and its context. PCR primers comprised 60 Vbeta and 13 Jbeta primers. The protocol was immunoSEQ multiplex PCR, while the TCRdb copy is restricted to in-frame clones and leaves out a portion. Among hundreds of thousands of clones listed, around 65% were seen once. This specimen belongs to a study of cytomegalovirus exposure and HLA in healthy donors. V was cut by 8 bases and J by 4 bases, with 24 bases left in between. Germline values: CDR1 SNHLY, CDR2 FYNNEI. The CDR3 consists of 17 residues. The V and J genes are TRBV2 and TRBJ2-1; the D gene is possibly TRBD1 (6 bases). This clonotype originated in a female donor in good health and CMV-seronegative. Sequencing used PBMCs. The CDR3 is CASVRYPRDKGYNEQFF. The CDR3 bases are TGTGCCAGCGTTCGGTACCCCCGGGACAAGGGATACAATGAGCAGTTCTTC.